This record covers a single T cell receptor (beta chain). All enrollees were about 18 to 90 years old and from roughly 22 US areas. Germline loops: CDR1 ENHRY, CDR2 SYGVKD. CDR3 length: 14 amino acids. Deletions cut 7 bases from V and 4 bases from J, with 14 bases between. The data were taken from a study of blood T cell repertoires in COVID-19. Study at large: Sources were T cells, B-cell-depleted T cells, or PBMCs; the material itself was cDNA or gDNA.

The data were produced by immunoSEQ multiplex PCR, yet TCRdb's version contains in-frame clones alone and is incomplete. The data hold approximately 470,000 clones, with approximately 90% observed a single time. This chain uses TRBV10-3 with TRBJ1-3, with D maybe TRBD1 (6 bases). The sequenced sample consisted of PBMCs or T cells enriched from blood (not recorded which). The receptor was derived from a woman aged 18-35 years who had recovered from COVID-19. CDR3 nucleotides: TGTGCCATCAAGTATGGGGGCGCGGGAAACACCATATATTTT. This encodes CAIKYGGAGNTIYF.